This T cell receptor beta chain was sequenced for a study of regulatory T cells in long-lasting Graves disease. Turning to the study itself: Persistent Graves' disease denoted over 5 years of antithyroid drugs plus positive TSH receptor antibodies. Study-wide results and caveats: Persistent Graves' patients showed a TCR diversity that was lower than that of newly diagnosed ones. Relative to new patients (roughly 900), persistent patients exhibited greater sharing of public clonotypes (around 2,800).

V dropped 6 bases and J dropped 6 bases, with 20 bases sitting between them. CDR1 is MNHEY and CDR2 is SVGEGT in the germline V gene. CDR3 size: 16 residues. Time point noted: persistent/refractory GD, antithyroid drugs over 5 years with positive TRAb. PBMC RNA was the source of the TCR library. The TCR beta library used iRepertoire HTBI primers with Arm-PCR amplification of CDR3. TCRdb passed the multiplex PCR reads through MiXCR, listing each CDR3 protein once. Of roughly 500,000 distinct CDR3 sequences listed, 20% to 25% were seen once; the top ten hold 13%. This clonotype was observed a few times. Its antigen is not known.

The receptor comes from a female donor with Graves disease. The V and J genes are TRBV6-2 or TRBV6-3 and TRBJ2-2; possible D gene TRBD2, 8 bases. The sample consisted of peripheral blood mononuclear cells (PBMCs), taken when the disease was refractory, from a patient treated with antithyroid drugs. DNA of the CDR3: TGTGCCAGCAGCCACGGGGGGGACAGCTGGTCCGGGGAGCTGTTTTTT. It specifies CASSHGGDSWSGELFF.